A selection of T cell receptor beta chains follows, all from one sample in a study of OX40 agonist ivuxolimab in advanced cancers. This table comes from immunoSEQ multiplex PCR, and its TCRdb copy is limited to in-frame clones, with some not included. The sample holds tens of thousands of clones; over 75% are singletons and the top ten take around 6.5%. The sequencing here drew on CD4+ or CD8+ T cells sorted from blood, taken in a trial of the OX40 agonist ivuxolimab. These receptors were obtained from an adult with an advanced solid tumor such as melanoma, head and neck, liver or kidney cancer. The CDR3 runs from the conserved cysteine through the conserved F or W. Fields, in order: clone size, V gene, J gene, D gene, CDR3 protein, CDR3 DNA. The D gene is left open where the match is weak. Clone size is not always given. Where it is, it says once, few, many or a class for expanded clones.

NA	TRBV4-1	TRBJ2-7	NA	CASSQTTGTTYEQYF	TGCGCCAGCAGCCAAACAACCGGGACCACCTACGAGCAGTACTTC
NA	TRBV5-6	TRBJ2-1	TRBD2	CASSSLASLGNEQFF	TGTGCCAGCAGTTCACTAGCGTCCCTCGGGAATGAGCAGTTCTTC
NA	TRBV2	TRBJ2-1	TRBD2	CASSGEGLADYFSYNEQFF	TGTGCCAGCAGTGGCGAGGGACTAGCGGACTACTTCTCCTACAATGAGCAGTTCTTC
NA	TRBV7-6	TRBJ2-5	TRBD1	CASSFLDRDETQYF	TGTGCCAGCAGCTTTCTGGACAGGGACGAGACCCAGTACTTC
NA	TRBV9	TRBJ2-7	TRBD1	CASSPWDRQTYEQYF	TGTGCCAGCAGCCCCTGGGACAGGCAAACCTACGAGCAGTACTTC
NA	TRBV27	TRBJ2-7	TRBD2	CASSLIAGGWYEQYF	TGTGCCAGCAGTTTAATAGCGGGAGGATGGTACGAGCAGTACTTC
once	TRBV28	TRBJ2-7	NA	CASSLGGRTYEQYF	TGTGCCAGCAGTTTGGGGGGGCGGACCTACGAGCAGTACTTC
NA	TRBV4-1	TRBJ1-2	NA	CASSQGSSPYGYTF	TGCGCCAGCAGCCAAGGCAGTTCCCCCTATGGCTACACCTTC
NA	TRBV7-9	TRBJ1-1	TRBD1	CASSSGQGWTEAFF	TGTGCCAGCAGCTCGGGACAGGGATGGACTGAAGCTTTCTTT
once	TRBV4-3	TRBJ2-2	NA	CASSPTGGESGGELFF	TGCGCCAGCAGTCCTACAGGGGGGGAGTCCGGCGGGGAGCTGTTTTTT
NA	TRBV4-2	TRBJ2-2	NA	CASSSSGGTPNTGELFF	TGTGCCAGCAGTTCGTCTGGGGGGACCCCGAACACCGGGGAGCTGTTTTTT
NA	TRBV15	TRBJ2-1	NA	CATSRDSLRAGLDEQFF	TGTGCCACCAGCAGAGATAGTCTAAGGGCAGGTCTGGACGAGCAGTTCTTC
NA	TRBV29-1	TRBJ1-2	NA	CSEGTGARGYTF	TGCAGCGAAGGAACAGGAGCCCGGGGCTACACCTTC
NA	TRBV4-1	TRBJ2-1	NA	CASRLGTSSSYNEQFF	TGCGCCAGCAGACTTGGGACTTCTAGCTCCTACAATGAGCAGTTCTTC
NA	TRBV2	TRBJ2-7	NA	CASSEAPNDYEQYF	TGTGCCAGCAGTGAAGCGCCCAACGACTACGAGCAGTACTTC
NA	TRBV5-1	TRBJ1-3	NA	CASSPASLYEGVSSGNTIYF	TGCGCCAGCAGCCCCGCGTCTTTATACGAGGGGGTAAGCTCTGGAAACACCATATATTTT
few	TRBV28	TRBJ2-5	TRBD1	CASGRQGTQYF	TGTGCCAGCGGTCGACAGGGAACCCAGTACTTC
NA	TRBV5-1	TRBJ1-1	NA	CASSLARVENTEAFF	TGCGCCAGCAGCTTGGCCCGGGTGGAGAACACTGAAGCTTTCTTT
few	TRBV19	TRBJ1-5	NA	CATKGLLYQPQHF	TGTGCCACTAAAGGGCTACTGTATCAGCCCCAGCATTTT
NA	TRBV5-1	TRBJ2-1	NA	CASSPGRAYNEQFF	TGCGCCAGCAGCCCGGGGCGCGCCTACAATGAGCAGTTCTTC
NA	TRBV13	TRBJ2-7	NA	CASSFPNSYEQYF	TGTGCCAGCAGCTTCCCAAACTCCTACGAGCAGTACTTC
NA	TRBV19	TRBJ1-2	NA	CASSIDLLGYTF	TGTGCCAGTAGTATAGATCTCCTCGGCTACACCTTC
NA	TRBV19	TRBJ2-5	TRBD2	CASTLTSGVNQETQYF	TGTGCCAGTACCCTGACTAGCGGGGTGAACCAAGAGACCCAGTACTTC
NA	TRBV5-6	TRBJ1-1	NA	CASSGETVNTEAFF	TGTGCCAGCAGCGGAGAGACGGTGAACACTGAAGCTTTCTTT
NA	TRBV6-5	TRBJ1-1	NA	CASSPLGGEAFF	TGTGCCAGCAGTCCACTAGGGGGTGAAGCTTTCTTT
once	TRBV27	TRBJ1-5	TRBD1	CASSWTGGNQPQHF	TGTGCCAGCAGCTGGACAGGGGGGAATCAGCCCCAGCATTTT